Listed here are 10 T cell receptor beta chains from one sample, sequenced in a study of T cell responses to AZD1222 COVID-19 vaccine. Clones were sequenced by immunoSEQ multiplex PCR, and TCRdb holds only the in-frame ones, with some missing. The sample shows 150,000 to 200,000 clones, 85% to 90% of them seen only once. The material was peripheral blood, obtained on day 0 of AZD1222 vaccination. Receptors were obtained from an adult in good health.

This clone was found a few times. The chain recombines TRBV5-6 with TRBJ1-2, with TRBD1 matching 9 bases. Germline CDR1 is SGHDT and CDR2 is YYEEEE. The V and J ends lost 4 bases and 9 bases, in that order; junction bases with no gene match: 10. The CDR3 sequence is 14 residues long. The CDR3: CASSRNTGTGSYTF. The CDR3 DNA sequence: TGTGCCAGCAGCCGGAACACAGGGACAGGGAGCTACACCTTC.

The genes are TRBV19 and TRBJ1-5; unclear D gene. CDR3 length: 15 residues. Germline-derived CDR1 and CDR2 are LNHDA and SQIVND (reference sequence). The germline V and J ends were trimmed by 1 base and 0 bases, with 7 bases remaining between them. CDR3: CASSIGRVSNQPQHF. The CDR3 nucleotides are TGTGCCAGTAGTATAGGGAGGGTTAGCAATCAGCCCCAGCATTTT.

This clone was counted a few times. The chain has TRBV6-2 or TRBV6-3 and TRBJ2-7, with 14 nucleotides matching TRBD2. Germline CDR1 MNHEY, CDR2 SVGEGT. The CDR3 loop spans 16 amino acids. J lost 4 bases, V lost 6 bases, and 8 bases had no gene match. CDR3 DNA sequence: TGTGCCAGCAGCCTCGGGACTAGCGGGAGTAGATACGAGCAGTACTTC. Its translation is CASSLGTSGSRYEQYF.

This chain joins TRBV24-1 and TRBJ1-2; D unclear. This CDR3 region has 14 residues. Germline CDR1 reads KGHDR; CDR2 reads SFDVKD. The V end was cut by 8 bases, the J end by 1 base, with 13 bases between. CDR3 sequence (DNA): TGTGCCACCAAGGGAAGCGGGAATAACTATGGCTACACCTTC. Protein sequence: CATKGSGNNYGYTF.

This chain links TRBV24-1 with TRBJ2-2, with TRBD2 identical over 9 bases. CDR3 size: 16 residues. Trimming at V came to 2 bases and at J to 4 bases, leaving 4 bases not matched to a gene. CDR1 is KGHDR and CDR2 is SFDVKD in the germline V gene. In DNA form, the CDR3 reads TGTGCCACCAGTGATTCAGCGGGAGGTCGCACCGGGGAGCTGTTTTTT. This sequence encodes CATSDSAGGRTGELFF.

The count of this clone is one. The CDR3, as DNA: TGTGCCAGCAGCCAAGGGGGAGGGAGACACCTCTCTGGAAACACCATATATTTT. This translates into CASSQGGGRHLSGNTIYF. The chain uses TRBV4-2 and TRBJ1-3; no clear D gene. This CDR3 has 18 amino acids. The V end lost 1 base, the J end lost 0 bases, and 16 bases lay between the germline ends. CDR1 and CDR2 (germline): LGHNA, YNFKEQ.

The V gene is TRBV5-6, the J gene TRBJ2-1; the match to TRBD2 covers 11 bases. V trimming: 1 base; J trimming: 6 bases; junction bases outside the gene matches: 12. This CDR3 spans 18 amino acids. Germline CDR1 SGHDT, CDR2 YYEEEE. CDR3 amino acids: CASSLFRLAGLRANEQFF. The CDR3 coding sequence is TGTGCCAGCAGCTTGTTTAGACTAGCGGGACTTAGGGCCAATGAGCAGTTCTTC. The whole variable domain, filled in from reference TRBV5-6 and TRBJ2-1, reads DAGVTQSPTHLIKTRGQQVTLRCSPKSGHDTVSWYQQALGQGPQFIFQYYEEEERQRGNFPDRFSGHQFPNYSSELNVNALLLGDSALYLCASSLFRLAGLRANEQFFGPGTRLTVL.

The rearrangement links TRBV7-3 to TRBJ2-1; TRBD2 aligns across 12 bases. Germline values: CDR1 SGHTA, CDR2 FQGTGA. The CDR3 is 14 amino acids. V lost 4 bases and J lost 9; bases outside the gene matches: 4. CDR3 coding DNA: TGTGCCAGCAGCTCGCGGACTAGCGGGACTGAGCAGTTCTTC. Amino acid sequence: CASSSRTSGTEQFF.

The genes are TRBV7-9 and TRBJ2-5, with D possibly TRBD2 on 6 matching bases. This CDR3 has 15 amino acids. Germline assignment: CDR1 SEHNR and CDR2 FQNEAQ (reference sequence). V gave up 5 bases and J gave up 2 bases, with 15 bases separating them. The DNA for the CDR3 is TGTGCCAGCAGCCCTACTTGGGCGGGGCAAGAGACCCAGTACTTC. Amino acids: CASSPTWAGQETQYF.

This clone was seen a handful of times. This chain joins TRBV21-1 and TRBJ2-7; TRBD1 is the table's D call and was not checked against the DNA. TRBV21-1 is given as a pseudogene. The CDR3 is made up of 15 amino acids. The CDR3 nucleotides are TGTGCCAGCAGCAAAGGCTTAGGCAGGGGGCGCGAGCAGTACGTC. Encoded protein: CASSKGLGRGREQYV.